A selection of T cell receptor beta chains follows, all from one sample in a study of CD8+ T cells in alopecia areata. Measured with immunoSEQ multiplex PCR; TCRdb has only the in-frame clones, and not every one. The table lists approximately 300,000 clones, about 62% of them singletons. Sequencing used CD4+ T cells sorted from blood, obtained at week 24, from a patient treated with tofacitinib. The receptors were gathered from a human donor with alopecia areata. The CDR3 runs from the conserved cysteine through the conserved F or W. A D gene is named only where the DNA matches it firmly. Clone size is not always given. Where it is, it says once, few, many or a class for expanded clones.

CDR3nt: TGTGCCTGGAGTGTTCCGGGAGGTGGTGAGACCCAGTACTTC; CDR3aa: CAWSVPGGGETQYF; abundance: -; d_gene: TRBD2; j_gene: TRBJ2-5; v_gene: TRBV30
CDR3nt: TGTGCCAGTAGTATAGGGCAGACCAATCAGCCCCAGCATTTT; CDR3aa: CASSIGQTNQPQHF; abundance: -; d_gene: -; j_gene: TRBJ1-5; v_gene: TRBV19
CDR3nt: TGTGCCTGCAGGCGATACCGGGACAGGGCTTACGAGCAGTACTTC; CDR3aa: CACRRYRDRAYEQYF; abundance: -; d_gene: TRBD1; j_gene: TRBJ2-7; v_gene: TRBV30
CDR3nt: TGTGCCAGCAGTTTTAGTTCCCACGAGCAGTACTTC; CDR3aa: CASSFSSHEQYF; abundance: -; d_gene: -; j_gene: TRBJ2-7; v_gene: TRBV28
CDR3nt: TGTGCCAGCACTTCGTTGGGGGTTGGTAATTCACCCCTCCACTTT; CDR3aa: CASTSLGVGNSPLHF; abundance: -; d_gene: -; j_gene: TRBJ1-6; v_gene: TRBV6-5
CDR3nt: TGTGCCAGCAGCTTGGACCGACAGGGCTATAATTCACCCCTCCACTTT; CDR3aa: CASSLDRQGYNSPLHF; abundance: few; d_gene: TRBD1; j_gene: TRBJ1-6; v_gene: TRBV5-4
CDR3nt: TGTGCCATCAGTAGAGGACAGGGGAGTTCTAACTATGGCTACACCTTC; CDR3aa: CAISRGQGSSNYGYTF; abundance: -; d_gene: TRBD1; j_gene: TRBJ1-2; v_gene: TRBV10-3
CDR3nt: TGTGCCAGCAGCCCGCAGGGGGCTATGGGCGAAGCTTTCTTT; CDR3aa: CASSPQGAMGEAFF; abundance: -; d_gene: TRBD1; j_gene: TRBJ1-1; v_gene: TRBV7-8
CDR3nt: TGCGCCAGCAGCCAGGAGGGGTACGTCACTTTCTTT; CDR3aa: CASSQEGYVTFF; abundance: -; d_gene: -; j_gene: TRBJ1-1; v_gene: TRBV4-1
CDR3nt: TGCAGCGTCGCTACAGGGCCCACAGCCAGGGAGCTGTTTTTT; CDR3aa: CSVATGPTARELFF; abundance: -; d_gene: -; j_gene: TRBJ2-2; v_gene: TRBV29-1
CDR3nt: TGTGCCTGGAGTGTGCCTTGGGGCACTGAAGCTTTCTTT; CDR3aa: CAWSVPWGTEAFF; abundance: few; d_gene: -; j_gene: TRBJ1-1; v_gene: TRBV30
CDR3nt: TGTGCCAGCAGTGGCTCGGGACCGTTATACAATGAGCAGTTCTTC; CDR3aa: CASSGSGPLYNEQFF; abundance: -; d_gene: -; j_gene: TRBJ2-1; v_gene: TRBV6-4
CDR3nt: TGTGCCTGGAACACGGGACCGGCTGGGGCCAACGTCCTGACTTTC; CDR3aa: CAWNTGPAGANVLTF; abundance: once; d_gene: -; j_gene: TRBJ2-6; v_gene: TRBV30
CDR3nt: TGTGCCAGCAGTTTTGGACAGGGCAACTATGGCTACACCTTC; CDR3aa: CASSFGQGNYGYTF; abundance: few; d_gene: TRBD1; j_gene: TRBJ1-2; v_gene: TRBV27
CDR3nt: TGCGCCAGCAGCTTGATCGCGGGGGCCCACAATGAGCAGTTCTTC; CDR3aa: CASSLIAGAHNEQFF; abundance: -; d_gene: -; j_gene: TRBJ2-1; v_gene: TRBV5-1
CDR3nt: TGTGCCACCAGCAGAGATCCGACAGGACGGGGGGTGACAGATACGCAGTATTTT; CDR3aa: CATSRDPTGRGVTDTQYF; abundance: -; d_gene: -; j_gene: TRBJ2-3; v_gene: TRBV15
CDR3nt: TGCAGCGTTCCGGGACAGGGGGCCTACGAGCAGTACTTC; CDR3aa: CSVPGQGAYEQYF; abundance: -; d_gene: TRBD1; j_gene: TRBJ2-7; v_gene: TRBV29-1
CDR3nt: TGTGCTAGCAGCCTGCTGGGGGGACAAACCGGGGAGCTGTTTTTT; CDR3aa: CASSLLGGQTGELFF; abundance: -; d_gene: -; j_gene: TRBJ2-2; v_gene: TRBV7-7
CDR3nt: TGCAGCGTCCCCTCTGGAGGAGTATTGGAGACCCAGTACTTC; CDR3aa: CSVPSGGVLETQYF; abundance: -; d_gene: -; j_gene: TRBJ2-5; v_gene: TRBV29-1
CDR3nt: TGTGCCTGGACTAGGGGAAGCTCCTACAATGAGCAGTTCTTC; CDR3aa: CAWTRGSSYNEQFF; abundance: -; d_gene: -; j_gene: TRBJ2-1; v_gene: TRBV30
CDR3nt: TGTGCTAGCAGCTACAGTATTCAAGAGACCCAGTACTTC; CDR3aa: CASSYSIQETQYF; abundance: -; d_gene: -; j_gene: TRBJ2-5; v_gene: TRBV7-7
CDR3nt: TGTGCCAGCAGTGAATACAACAGGGATGGCTACACCTTC; CDR3aa: CASSEYNRDGYTF; abundance: few; d_gene: -; j_gene: TRBJ1-2; v_gene: TRBV25-1
CDR3nt: TGTGCCAGCAGCACCAGGGTGGGCACAGATACGCAGTATTTT; CDR3aa: CASSTRVGTDTQYF; abundance: -; d_gene: -; j_gene: TRBJ2-3; v_gene: TRBV7-8
CDR3nt: TGTGCCAGCAGTCCCAGGACCGGCGCTTTTAATGAGCAGTTCTTC; CDR3aa: CASSPRTGAFNEQFF; abundance: -; d_gene: -; j_gene: TRBJ2-1; v_gene: TRBV28
CDR3nt: TGCGCCAGCAGCTCAGCGATAAGCACAGATACGCAGTATTTT; CDR3aa: CASSSAISTDTQYF; abundance: -; d_gene: -; j_gene: TRBJ2-3; v_gene: TRBV5-1
CDR3nt: TGTGCCACGGCCCCGGGAGCGGGGGGGCTCGAGCAGTACTTC; CDR3aa: CATAPGAGGLEQYF; abundance: -; d_gene: TRBD2; j_gene: TRBJ2-7; v_gene: TRBV6-5